This T cell receptor (beta chain) emerged from a study of blood T cell repertoires in COVID-19. V shed 1 base and J 1 base; nucleotides not matched to a gene: 1. Germline CDR1 and CDR2: SGHTA and FQGNSA. This CDR3 has 16 amino acids. Libraries were prepared by immunoSEQ multiplex PCR; TCRdb keeps only in-frame clonotypes and omits some of them. The repertoire includes under 450,000 clones, about 87% of them detected once, and 1% to 1.5% sits in the top ten. This clonotype was obtained from a man aged 25 to 40 who had recovered from COVID-19. Sequencing input: PBMCs or T cells enriched from blood (not recorded which). V usage is TRBV7-2 and J usage is TRBJ1-3; TRBD1 agrees at 10 bases. In DNA, the CDR3 is TGTGCCAGCAGCTTAGGGACAGGGGGGTCTGGAAACACCATATATTTT. Translation: CASSLGTGGSGNTIYF.